The sequence of this T cell receptor (beta chain) was determined in a study of response to subunit inactivated influenza vaccine. TCRdb processed the RT-PCR reads anew with MiXCR; each CDR3 protein has one entry. The data hold about 780,000 distinct CDR3 sequences, with 15% to 20% observed a single time. Looked up from germline, CDR1 is ENHRY and CDR2 is SYGVKD. The ends were cut back, 3 bases at V and 5 bases at J, with 19 bases in the middle. This CDR3 is built from 16 residues. Note on this clonotype: No antigen is known for it.

General observations from the study: The authors suggested that every seasonal influenza vaccination recruits few new T cells.

V usage is TRBV10-3 and J usage is TRBJ2-5; the D gene could be TRBD1 or TRBD2 (6 bases each). The sequencing here drew on PBMCs from blood, taken around 5 days after vaccination. The clonotype was recovered from a man aged 50-60 years who received an inactivated influenza vaccine. CDR3 sequence (DNA): TGTGCCATCAGTGATAGGGGGGCTCAGTCGGCGGAGACCCAGTACTTC. Its translation is CAISDRGAQSAETQYF.